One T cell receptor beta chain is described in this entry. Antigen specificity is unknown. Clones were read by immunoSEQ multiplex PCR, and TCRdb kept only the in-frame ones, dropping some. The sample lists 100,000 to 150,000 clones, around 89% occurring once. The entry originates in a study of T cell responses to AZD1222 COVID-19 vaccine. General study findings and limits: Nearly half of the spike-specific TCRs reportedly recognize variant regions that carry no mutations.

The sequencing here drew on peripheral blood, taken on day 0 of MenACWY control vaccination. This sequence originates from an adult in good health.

The CDR3 loop reads CASSRMALTDTQYF. The DNA of the CDR3 is TGTGCCAGCAGCCGCATGGCCCTCACAGATACGCAGTATTTT. The rearrangement links TRBV7-2 to TRBJ2-3; D unclear. Germline V lookup: CDR1 SGHTA, CDR2 FQGNSA. Trimming cost V 5 bases and J 2 bases, with 11 bases left between them. The CDR3 is 14 amino acids.